This T cell receptor (beta chain) emerged from a study of cytomegalovirus exposure and HLA in healthy donors (dated by TCRdb to 2015 to 2018). In the study overall: An earlier analysis of 587 of the donors reported around 280 Gb of sequence data and around 100 million unique TCR beta sequences obtained from approximately 180 million T cells. Class I and class II HLA loci were covered by the typing at four-digit resolution. In a later analysis, previously published TCR beta repertoires from fewer than 750 donors were re-analyzed and high-resolution HLA genotyping was added so that TCR occurrence patterns could be studied. Donor age, sex, ethnicity and CMV serostatus were compiled alongside the repertoire data. In the later analysis, no new phenotypic data were used to find candidate immune exposures; instead, reliance was placed on TCR beta sequences and their occurrence across donors. Of the approximately 400 genotyped donors, approximately 83% fell in the genetic ancestry cluster associated with self-reported Caucasian donors. Using immunosequencing, the study profiled T cell repertoires from 500 to 800 subjects and related those repertoires to cytomegalovirus serostatus. In addition to the first cohort of roughly 700 subjects, a separate validation cohort of over 90 different subjects was used. The study was designed to test whether signatures of past pathogen exposure could be identified by cataloging public T cell receptors. The number of typed donors differed by locus: about 629-630 for A, B, C, DRB1 and DQB1; 500 to 550 for DQA1; approximately 600 for DPA1; and 450 to 480 for DPB1. Across around 400 genotyped donors of the cohort, an average of about 200,000 unique TCR beta nucleotide sequences per donor were sequenced, and approximately 19% of those sequences were non-productive. All discovery cohort repertoires had been generated on a single sequencing platform. Roughly 310 gigabases of sequencing data and tens of millions of unique TCR sequences were included in an early release covering 500 to 750 HLA-typed donors. To predict cytomegalovirus infection status, the study brought together high-throughput TCR immunosequencing, statistical association of individual TCRs with disease status, and machine learning. Several DR-DQ haplotypes were treated as single units for association and clustering because of strong linkage in the cohort. In an earlier analysis of a few hundred of the donors, high-throughput TCR beta sequencing was used to judge whether each TCR beta V gene segment behaved as functional or pseudogenic. A later genetic analysis used genome-wide SNP genotypes for about 65% of the 666 donors, treating that subset as a discovery cohort. Study-level results and caveats: Roughly uniform sequencing depth across donors was assumed in presence/absence analyses, although this assumption may not hold. In a later analysis, HLA-associated TCR beta chains showed more clonal expansion and lower generation probabilities than non-associated chains that were equally common. The classifier was reported to diagnose cytomegalovirus status with high specificity and sensitivity in both the original and validation cohorts. A cluster of highly shared sequence variants was judged likely to represent a technical artifact of the sequencing pipeline. Most TCR sequences were seen in very few donors, while some public TCRs were found in many individuals. The only immune exposure information available for the cohort was CMV serostatus. It was suggested by the authors that the approach could potentially be generalized to other disease states and immunological phenotypes. A total of 164 TCR beta chains were listed by the study as associated with cytomegalovirus. According to a later analysis, parvovirus B19, influenza, CMV and Epstein-Barr virus appeared linked to several top co-occurrence clusters. When HLA alleles, especially DR and DQ, strongly co-occurred, TCR associations were difficult to assign to individual alleles. Broadly in line with IMGT annotations, most TCR beta V segments showed up in productive rearrangements about 87% or about 30% of the time in an earlier analysis of 587 of the donors. In vitro tests confirmed that three of the cytomegalovirus-associated TCR beta chains recognize cytomegalovirus antigens. Because counts were too low, seventeen rarely observed V segments, including chromosome 9 orphons, were left out of the earlier analysis of 500 to 650 of the donors. The cohort was sequenced for TCR beta chains only, and without alpha or paired-chain data the features that could be detected were limited. A further reported finding was that TCR beta sequences accurately predicted the HLA-A and HLA-B alleles for most subjects in the first cohort. In a later analysis, most CMV-associated TCR beta chains were found to appear HLA-restricted, with HLA associations seemingly driven largely by CMV exposure. According to a later genetic analysis, donors in an Asian-associated ancestry cluster had fewer N-insertions in productive TCRs than the roughly 660-donor mean. In a later analysis, TCR association rates were found to vary across HLA loci, with the most associated TCRs seen for DRB1 alleles and the fewest for HLA-C alleles. Because the 87-base-pair reads could not distinguish some IMGT-functional V segments, including TRBV6-2 and TRBV6-3, those segments were excluded. Because HLA typing was unavailable for some donors at each locus, only the typed subset was used in association tests. A later genetic analysis associated a missense DCLRE1C variant with V-gene and J-gene trimming of TCR beta chains, and an independent cohort replicated the association. At a false discovery rate of 0.05, a later analysis linked under 20,000 TCR beta sequences to specific HLA alleles. Correlated functional status among segregating V segments might reflect linkage disequilibrium, but an unknown experimental factor could not be ruled out.

The cohort comprised several hundred healthy bone marrow donors. All cohort members were sampled while nominally healthy, although unrecorded immune exposures were likely present. The donor tested CMV seropositive and was one of the 289 seropositive cohort members. A peripheral blood sample was provided by each donor, and peripheral blood mononuclear cells were used for TCR beta sequencing. Genomic DNA extraction from the blood cell samples was performed with the Qiagen DNeasy Blood Extraction Kit. The library was prepared using the immunoSEQ multiplex PCR assay. A mixture of 60 forward primers for TCR Vbeta segments and 13 reverse primers for TCR Jbeta segments was used in the multiplex PCR. A multiplex PCR assay on genomic DNA amplified the CDR3 region of rearranged TCR beta genes. The Illumina HiSeq System was used to sequence the amplified TCR beta libraries as 87-base-pair reads. The paper's processing steps were these. A later analysis counted about 80 million unique TCR beta chains across the approximately 700 repertoires, and around 12 million of these chains were shared by at least two donors. A nearest-neighbor algorithm error-corrected the raw reads and collapsed the reads into unique sequences, merging closely related sequences to remove PCR and sequencing errors. V, D and J gene segments were assigned by aligning CDR3 sequences to IMGT reference sequences. For a sequence to be retained, a match of at least six nucleotides was required to both a V gene segment and a J gene segment. A rearrangement was called productive if the CDR3 had no stop codons and remained in frame with V and J, and every other rearrangement was called non-productive. Following IMGT convention, CDR3 was defined as the stretch from the second conserved V-encoded cysteine up to the conserved J-encoded phenylalanine. The earlier analysis of about 560 of the donors excluded any sequence lacking an unambiguous match to a single V gene segment. An earlier analysis of several hundred of the donors called V segments functional above 56.7% productive rearrangements and segregating when the between-donor standard deviation exceeded 5%. A statistical classification framework was built to diagnose cytomegalovirus status from the catalog of TCR beta chain sequences. V and J gene assignment, in a later analysis, came from comparing TCR nucleotide sequences with IMGT/GENE-DB human TR gene sequences. The TCRdist pipeline was used in a later analysis to assign CDR3 sequences and most-parsimonious VDJ recombination scenarios. A later analysis defined each TCR beta chain by its CDR3 amino acid sequence plus V-gene family, and excluded reads lacking a unique V-gene family. As a way to deal with suspected cross-contamination and a sequencing artifact, a later analysis dropped 450 to 600 nucleotide sequences that were highly shared and had low generation probability. For each public chain, a later analysis derived a clonal expansion index from normalized ranks of inferred template counts within each repertoire. In a later analysis, generation probabilities were computed with a VDJ recombination model fitted to out-of-frame rearrangements, and the resulting probabilities were checked against IGoR. Hypergeometric tests were used in a later analysis to score TCR-TCR, TCR-HLA and TCR-CMV co-occurrence, with a repertoire-size bias correction applied to the TCR pairs. False discovery rates were estimated in a later analysis by permuting HLA or CMV assignments 20 times. In a later analysis, co-occurring TCRs were grouped using DBSCAN, with TCRdist sequence similarity added in when clustering inside HLA-allele-positive subsets. Co-occurrence clustering excluded repertoires with fewer than 30,000 or more than 120,000 public chains, plus five with anomalous nucleotide sharing. As stored in TCRdb, this immuneACCESS dataset retains in-frame rearrangements with V and J assigned. A fraction of the clones does not appear; measured against another copy, unresolved V genes explain less than half of the discrepancy, and the remainder lacks a known reason. That table is the source of V, J and clone size, and D and trimming were worked out from the DNA. The sample table holds approximately 210,000 clones, of which about four fifths were seen once. The ten largest make up about 10% of the sample.

Counted from cysteine to phenylalanine, this CDR3 has 15 amino acids. Only the CDR3 DNA stays, 45 bases, in frame from base 1. Deletion took 2 bases off V and 4 bases off J, with a span of 10 bases between the germline ends. The germline V gene provides CDR1 SGHDT and CDR2 YYEEEE. Points on this clone: This clone's antigen is unknown. No much larger clonotype is one base removed from it; base qualities were not supplied.

The origin of this receptor is a woman aged 45-60 years in good health and CMV-seropositive. The rearranged chain carries TRBV5-6 and TRBJ2-6, and the D gene may be TRBD1, 6 bases matching. The sequenced material came from PBMCs. The DNA sequence reads TGTGCCAGCAGCTTCACAGGGTCGGGGGCCAACGTCCTGACTTTC. Translated, it reads CASSFTGSGANVLTF.